The 24 T cell receptor beta chains below all came from one sample that was sequenced in a study of T cells in tuberculosis. Noted time point: new active TB diagnosis, blood taken before or within 7 days of starting treatment. Using immunoSEQ multiplex PCR, the repertoire was profiled, and TCRdb retains in-frame clones only, with some absent. The sample comprises tens of thousands of clones, approximately 93% of which are singletons, and less than 5% rests with the top ten. The input for sequencing was PBMCs, taken at tuberculosis diagnosis. The receptors shown here come from an adult with tuberculosis.

The J gene is TRBJ2-7, the V gene TRBV5-8, with 7 bases fitting TRBD1. The J segment lost 2 bases and the V segment lost 6 bases, leaving 2 bases of the junction unmatched. Germline lookup yields CDR1 SGHTS and CDR2 YDEGEE. CDR3 length equals 12 residues. The CDR3 spells CASMGQTYEQYF. The DNA for the CDR3 is TGTGCCAGCATGGGACAGACCTACGAGCAGTACTTC.

The chain uses TRBV30 and TRBJ1-6; 8 bases are a match to TRBD1. V shed 0 bases, J shed 13 bases, and the junction held 8 bases outside the gene matches. This CDR3 region has 14 residues. Germline CDR1 and CDR2: GTSNPN and SVGIG (reference sequence). The CDR3 bases are TGTGCCTGGAGTGTACCCGGACAGGGTAATCCCCTCCACTTT. This encodes CAWSVPGQGNPLHF.

The J gene is TRBJ2-7, the V gene TRBV7-9; a possible D gene is TRBD2 (6 bases). The germline V and J ends were trimmed by 5 bases and 1 base, with 12 bases remaining between them. The CDR3 sequence is 14 residues long. CDR1 SEHNR and CDR2 FQNEAQ come from the germline V gene (reference sequence). CDR3 DNA sequence: TGTGCCAGCAGCCCGGGGACTCCTTCCTACGAGCAGTACTTC. Its protein is CASSPGTPSYEQYF.

This clone was recorded once. V is TRBV14 and J is TRBJ1-6; D remains ambiguous. The length of the CDR3 is 12 residues. Trimming left V 2 bases short and J 9 bases short, with 5 bases between. The germline V gene encodes CDR1 SGHDN and CDR2 FVKESK. CDR3: CASSQILSPLHF. The CDR3 nucleotides are TGTGCCAGCAGCCAAATCCTTTCACCCCTCCACTTT.

V gene TRBV11-3 combines with J gene TRBJ1-6; 8 positions match TRBD1. Germline CDR1 reads SGHNT; CDR2 reads YENEEA. CDR3 length: 15 residues. V shed 4 bases and J 9 bases; nucleotides not matched to a gene: 8. The CDR3 sequence is CASSSRQGTGSPLHF. Here the CDR3 DNA reads TGTGCCAGCAGCTCCCGACAGGGGACCGGTTCACCCCTCCACTTT.

The chain has TRBV9 and TRBJ1-4, with 7 bases lining up with TRBD1. Germline loops: CDR1 SGDLS, CDR2 YYNGEE. Trimming took 0 bases from V and 0 from J; bases not matched to a gene: 8. The CDR3 spans 18 residues. CDR3 region: CASSVAPGGVATNEKLFF. DNA for the CDR3: TGTGCCAGCAGCGTAGCCCCAGGGGGTGTCGCAACTAATGAAAAACTGTTTTTT.

The V call is TRBV6-6, the J call TRBJ1-2; no firm D call. V was cut by 10 bases and J by 2 bases, with 20 bases left in between. CDR1 is MNHNY, CDR2 SVGAGI, per germline (reference sequence). This CDR3 has 15 amino acids. CDR3 amino acids: CATRGNEAGNYGYTF. CDR3 DNA sequence: TGTGCCACACGGGGTAATGAAGCAGGCAACTATGGCTACACCTTC.

The genes are TRBV19 and TRBJ2-3, with 9 nucleotides matching TRBD1. The CDR3 runs to 17 residues. Trimming took 4 bases from V and 3 from J; bases not matched to a gene: 11. Germline lookup yields CDR1 LNHDA and CDR2 SQIVND (reference sequence). CDR3 loop: CASSKDRGRLRTDTQYF. The CDR3 DNA sequence: TGTGCCAGTAGTAAGGACAGGGGTCGACTGCGGACAGATACGCAGTATTTT. Complete variable domain (other parts from reference TRBV19 and TRBJ2-3): DGGITQSPKYLFRKEGQNVTLSCEQNLNHDAMYWYRQDPGQGLRLIYYSQIVNDFQKGDIAEGYSVSREKKESFPLTVTSAQKNPTAFYLCASSKDRGRLRTDTQYFGPGTRLTVL.

The chain recombines TRBV23-1 with TRBJ2-2; D remains unclear. TRBV23-1 is an open reading frame, and its role is uncertain. V was shortened by 2 bases and J by 1 base, with 8 bases between the two germline ends. CDR3 length: 15 amino acids. This CDR3 is CASSQPRQNTGELFF. Here the CDR3 DNA reads TGCGCCAGCAGTCAACCCCGACAGAACACCGGGGAGCTGTTTTTT.

V gene TRBV9 combines with J gene TRBJ1-2; no definite D call. The CDR3 extends over 16 amino acids. In germline, CDR1 is SGDLS, CDR2 YYNGEE. V was shortened by 0 bases and J by 8 bases, with 20 bases between the two germline ends. This CDR3 reads CASSVASRGRPAGYTF. The CDR3 nucleotides are TGTGCCAGCAGCGTAGCGTCCCGGGGAAGGCCAGCGGGCTACACCTTC.

The J gene is TRBJ1-2, the V gene TRBV7-2, with D tentatively TRBD1 (5 bases). The CDR3 is made up of 12 amino acids. V was clipped by 3 bases and J by 8 bases, with 10 bases between them. The germline V gene has CDR1 SGHTA and CDR2 FQGNSA. CDR3 in DNA: TGTGCCAGCAGCTTTCAGGGTCGAGGCTACACCTTC. It codes for CASSFQGRGYTF.

This sequence joins TRBV4-1 and TRBJ2-5; TRBD2 matches 9 bases. The CDR3 has 17 residues. With 0 bases clipped from V and 6 bases from J, the junction kept 11 bases outside the gene matches. The V gene's germline CDR1 is MGHRA and CDR2 YSYEKL. The CDR3 spells CASSQELTSGYPKTQYF. In nucleotides, the CDR3 is TGCGCCAGCAGCCAAGAATTAACTAGCGGGTATCCAAAGACCCAGTACTTC.

This clone was detected once. This rearrangement joins TRBV10-3 to TRBJ2-7; a weak D match, TRBD2 (5 bases). This CDR3 is 11 amino acids long. Germline CDR1 and CDR2: ENHRY and SYGVKD. V gave up 5 bases and J gave up 7 bases, with 9 bases separating them. This CDR3 is CAISTTREQYF. The CDR3 DNA is TGTGCCATCAGTACAACTAGGGAGCAGTACTTC.

The V and J genes are TRBV5-6 and TRBJ2-4, with D maybe TRBD2 (5 bases). V was clipped by 1 base and J by 2 bases, with 19 bases between them. CDR3 length: 18 residues. Germline V gene lookup returns CDR1 SGHDT and CDR2 YYEEEE. CDR3 coding DNA: TGTGCCAGCAGCTTGTGGTGGCCGGGGTTGTTGACCAAAAACATTCAGTACTTC. Translated: CASSLWWPGLLTKNIQYF.

The gene calls are TRBV7-8 and TRBJ1-6, with no clear D. Germline V gene lookup returns CDR1 SGHVS and CDR2 FQNEAQ. The length of the CDR3 is 14 residues. Trimming shortened V by 0 bases and J by 6 bases, and 6 bases separated the two germline ends. The CDR3 here is CASSLAARNSPLHF. The CDR3 DNA reads TGTGCCAGCAGCTTAGCTGCGCGTAATTCACCCCTCCACTTT.

The V and J genes are TRBV18 and TRBJ1-2; weak D call: TRBD1 (5 bases). The CDR3 loop spans 13 amino acids. Looked up from germline, CDR1 is KGHSH and CDR2 is LQKENI. Trimming took 0 bases from V and 6 from J, leaving 8 bases between them. The CDR3 reads CASSPPGDHGYTF. The CDR3 region has the DNA TGTGCCAGCTCACCACCAGGGGATCATGGCTACACCTTC.

The CDR3 is CASSLVLGIRGTQYF. DNA of the CDR3: TGTGCCAGCAGCTTAGTTCTGGGAATTCGGGGTACGCAGTATTTT. V and J are TRBV7-3 and TRBJ2-3, with D perhaps TRBD2 (5 bases). Germline V gene data show CDR1 as SGHTA and CDR2 as FQGTGA. Trimming removed 2 bases from V and 8 bases from J, with 17 bases in between. This CDR3 is 15 amino acids long.

This clone was recorded once. The CDR3 protein is CSGDLWTGDNEQFF. The CDR3 DNA reads as TGCAGCGGTGACCTATGGACAGGGGACAATGAGCAGTTCTTC. J is TRBJ2-1 and V is TRBV29-1; 9 bases are a match to TRBD1. V lost 7 bases to trimming and J lost 5 bases; unmatched junction nucleotides: 9. Germline CDR1 reads SQVTM; CDR2 reads ANQGSEA. The CDR3 runs 14 residues.

The chain is built from TRBV4-1 and TRBJ2-3, with unresolved D. Trimming took 1 base from V and 3 from J, leaving 14 bases between them. The CDR3 extends over 16 amino acids. Germline V gene data show CDR1 as MGHRA and CDR2 as YSYEKL. The CDR3 region has the DNA TGCGCCAGCAGCCAAGTTAATCTAGTATCAACAGATACGCAGTATTTT. Protein sequence: CASSQVNLVSTDTQYF.

Only one count was recorded for this clone. The chain recombines TRBV23-1 with TRBJ1-2; D is undetermined. TRBV23-1 belongs to the ORF category, with a function that is uncertain. Trimming removed 4 bases from V and 7 bases from J, with 10 bases in between. The length of the CDR3 is 12 residues. The CDR3 bases are TGCGCCAGCAGTCCTAGGGCGGGTGGCTACACCTTC. This gives the protein CASSPRAGGYTF.

This chain joins TRBV19 and TRBJ2-3; D is uncertain. The CDR3 runs to 14 residues. In germline, CDR1 is LNHDA, CDR2 SQIVND (reference sequence). V shed 6 bases and J shed 2 bases, with 12 bases lying between them. CDR3 sequence (DNA): TGTGCCAGTAGCCTGACAAGGATCACAGATACGCAGTATTTT. The encoded protein is CASSLTRITDTQYF.

The chain has TRBV6-1 and TRBJ2-7, with a tentative D call TRBD1 (6 bases). This CDR3 comprises 14 residues. Germline V gene lookup returns CDR1 MNHNS and CDR2 SASEGT. V was shortened by 5 bases and J by 5 bases, with 16 bases between the two germline ends. The chain's CDR3 is CASSFQGLPNEQYF. In DNA form, the CDR3 reads TGTGCCAGCAGTTTCCAGGGGCTTCCTAACGAGCAGTACTTC.

V is TRBV7-9 and J is TRBJ1-5; D unclear. Germline V gene sequence: CDR1 SEHNR, CDR2 FQNEAQ (reference sequence). V gave up 3 bases and J gave up 0 bases, with 6 bases separating them. CDR3 length equals 14 residues. The DNA of the CDR3 is TGTGCCAGCAGCTTCTCCGGTAGCAATCAGCCCCAGCATTTT. Its translation: CASSFSGSNQPQHF. The whole variable domain, filled in from reference TRBV7-9 and TRBJ1-5, reads DTGVSQNPRHKITKRGQNVTFRCDPISEHNRLYWYRQTLGQGPEFLTYFQNEAQLEKSRLLSDRFSAERPKGSFSTLEIQRTEQGDSAMYLCASSFSGSNQPQHFGDGTRLSIL.

This chain uses TRBV7-9 with TRBJ1-2, with 10 bases lining up with TRBD1. CDR1 and CDR2 (germline): SEHNR, FQNEAQ (reference sequence). V shed 1 base and J 2 bases; nucleotides not matched to a gene: 1. The CDR3 consists of 15 residues. CDR3 sequence reads: CASSLEDRGNYGYTF. The CDR3 DNA follows: TGTGCCAGCAGCTTAGAGGACAGGGGGAACTATGGCTACACCTTC.